This TCR beta chain was recovered during a study of cytomegalovirus exposure and HLA in healthy donors. Study observations and caveats: Compared with the approximately 700-donor mean, an Asian-associated ancestry cluster reportedly had fewer N-insertions, according to a later analysis.

Primers included in the PCR were 60 Vbeta and 13 Jbeta primers. Clones were read by immunoSEQ multiplex PCR, and TCRdb kept only the in-frame ones, dropping some. Altogether roughly 120,000 clones are present, over 60% being singletons, with the ten largest covering 1.3%. This clone turned up a few times. Its antigen is unidentified. After removal of 3 bases from V and 8 bases from J, the junction contained 6 bases not matched to a gene. From germline, CDR1 is SGDLS and CDR2 YYNGEE. There are 13 residues in the CDR3. The J gene is TRBJ1-2, the V gene TRBV9, with TRBD1 matching 8 bases. The sequence was obtained from a woman younger than 45 in good health and CMV-seronegative. The sample taken for sequencing was PBMCs. CDR3 DNA: TGTGCCAGCAGCGACGGACAGGGAAACGGCTACACCTTC. This encodes CASSDGQGNGYTF.